This TCR beta chain was retrieved from a study of healthy donors' naive CD4 and CD8 T cells. Study-level background: Donors, half of them female, were 20-25, 40-50 or 60-70 years old. General observations from the study: CDR3 charge plus V and J genes appeared to account for roughly 13% of CD4/CD8 variance.

V gave up 3 bases and J gave up 4 bases, with 6 bases separating them. Germline V gene lookup returns CDR1 LNHDA and CDR2 SQIVND (reference sequence). This CDR3 spans 12 amino acids. Naive CD4+ cells were sorted as CD4+CD8-CD45RO-CD45RA+; naive CD8+ as CD8+CD4-CD45RA+CD27bright. Starting from approximately 500 ng of total RNA, TCR libraries were made with linear amplification. One entry per CDR3 protein results from TCRdb running MiXCR on the reads. The table shows about 200,000 distinct CDR3 sequences, with 65% to 80% occurring only once. With regard to this clonotype: Its antigen remains unknown.

The sequence derives from a pool of human donors in good health; the sample pools cells from several healthy donors. Sequencing was done on a sample of naive CD4+ and CD8+ T cells sorted from blood, pooled from several donors. The chain carries TRBV19 and TRBJ1-2; D remains ambiguous. In DNA, the CDR3 is TGTGCCAGTAGTATTGGCCCCTATGGCTACACCTTC. It is translated as CASSIGPYGYTF. The full variable domain, in which reference TRBV19 and TRBJ1-2 provide the parts outside the CDR3, is DGGITQSPKYLFRKEGQNVTLSCEQNLNHDAMYWYRQDPGQGLRLIYYSQIVNDFQKGDIAEGYSVSREKKESFPLTVTSAQKNPTAFYLCASSIGPYGYTFGSGTRLTVV.